This T cell receptor beta chain was recovered during a study of T cell changes during pregnancy in multiple sclerosis. This CDR3 is 16 amino acids long. CDR1 and CDR2 from the germline V gene are SGHAT and FQNNGV. V lost 5 bases to trimming and J lost 1 base, with 17 bases between them. The data were produced by immunoSEQ multiplex PCR, yet TCRdb's version contains in-frame clones alone and is incomplete. The sample consists of just under 65,000 clones, roughly 92% of them appearing once. The V gene is TRBV11-2, the J gene TRBJ1-1; tentative D call: TRBD1 (5 bases). The sample here was CD8+ T cells from peripheral blood mononuclear cells, taken in the second trimester of pregnancy. The receptor was isolated from a female donor with multiple sclerosis, enrolled in a pregnancy study. The CDR3, as DNA: TGTGCCAGCAGCCATATCCCCCCAGGGAAGAACACTGAAGCTTTCTTT. Encoded protein: CASSHIPPGKNTEAFF.